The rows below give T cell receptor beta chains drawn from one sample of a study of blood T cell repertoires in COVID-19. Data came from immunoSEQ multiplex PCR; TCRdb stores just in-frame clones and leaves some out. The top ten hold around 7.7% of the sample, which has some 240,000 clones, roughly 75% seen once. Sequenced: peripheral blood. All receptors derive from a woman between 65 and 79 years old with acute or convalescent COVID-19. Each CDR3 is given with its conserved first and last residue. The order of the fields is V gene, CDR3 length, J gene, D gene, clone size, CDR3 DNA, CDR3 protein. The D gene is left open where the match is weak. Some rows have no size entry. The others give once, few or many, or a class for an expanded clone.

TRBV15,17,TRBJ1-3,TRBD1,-,TGTGCCACCAGCAGACTACTGGGACAGGGGGTTGGAAACACCATATATTTT,CATSRLLGQGVGNTIYF
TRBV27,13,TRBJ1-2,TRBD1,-,TGTGCCAGCAGCCCGCAGGGGGCAGAGGGCTACACCTTC,CASSPQGAEGYTF
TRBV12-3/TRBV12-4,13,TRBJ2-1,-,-,TGTGCCAGCAGTCCTTCAACGGCGGGGGAGCAGTTCTTC,CASSPSTAGEQFF
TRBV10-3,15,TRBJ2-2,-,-,TGTGCCATCAGTCCCGGTTCAGAGGGGGCCGGGGAGCTGTTTTTT,CAISPGSEGAGELFF
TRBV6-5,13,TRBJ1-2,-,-,TGTGCCACCACCCTGGACACCTTCTATGGCTACACCTTC,CATTLDTFYGYTF
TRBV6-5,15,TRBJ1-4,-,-,TGTGCCAGCCGCTCCTGGACAAACTTCAATGAAAAACTGTTTTTT,CASRSWTNFNEKLFF
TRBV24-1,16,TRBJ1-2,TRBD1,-,TGTGCCACCAGCCAAGGGGGCGGGCCCAAAGGATGGGGCTACACCTTC,CATSQGGGPKGWGYTF
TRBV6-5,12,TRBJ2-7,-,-,TGTGCCAGCAGTCAGGAAGCCTACGAGCAGTACTTC,CASSQEAYEQYF
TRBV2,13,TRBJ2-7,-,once,TGTGCCAGCAGTGATGAGTACTCCTACGAGCAGTACTTC,CASSDEYSYEQYF
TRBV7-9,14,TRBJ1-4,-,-,TGTGCCAGCAGCTTAGCCAGGGGCGATGAAAAACTGTTTTTT,CASSLARGDEKLFF
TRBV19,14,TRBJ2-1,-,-,TGTGCCAGTAGTATCGAGGCAGGGGCAAATGAGCAGTTCTTC,CASSIEAGANEQFF
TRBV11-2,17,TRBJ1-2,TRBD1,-,TGTGCCAGCAGCTTAGACACTTCGACAGGGAGGAACTATGGCTACACCTTC,CASSLDTSTGRNYGYTF
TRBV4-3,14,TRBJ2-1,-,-,TGCGCCAGCAGCCAATCTGGCAGGGGCGACCTCCAGTTCTTC,CASSQSGRGDLQFF
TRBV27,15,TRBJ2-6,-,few,TGTGCCACCGAGCGGGCCTACTCTGGGGCCAACGTCCTGACTTTC,CATERAYSGANVLTF
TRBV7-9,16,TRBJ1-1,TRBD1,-,TGTGCCAGCAGCTTAGTTAAGGGGGCGATAAACACTGAAGCTTTCTTT,CASSLVKGAINTEAFF
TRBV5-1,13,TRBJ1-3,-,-,TGCGCCAGCAGCTTGGACACAGGCGACACCATATATTTT,CASSLDTGDTIYF
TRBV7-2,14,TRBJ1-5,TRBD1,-,TGTGCCAGCAGCCTGGGGACAGGTAATCAGCCCCAGCATTTT,CASSLGTGNQPQHF
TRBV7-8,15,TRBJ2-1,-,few,TGTGCCAGCAGCGTCAGGGGGGCCGGTTACAATGAGCAGTTCTTC,CASSVRGAGYNEQFF
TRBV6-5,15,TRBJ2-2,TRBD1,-,TGTGCCAGCCGACCCGGGACAGTTAACACCGGGGAGCTGTTTTTT,CASRPGTVNTGELFF
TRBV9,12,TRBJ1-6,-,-,TGTGCCAGCAGCGAGGAGGTCGGACCCCTCCACTTT,CASSEEVGPLHF